The 13 T cell receptor beta chains below all came from one sample that was sequenced in a study of cytomegalovirus exposure and HLA in healthy donors. The PCR ran on 60 Vbeta and 13 Jbeta primers. Sequencing used immunoSEQ multiplex PCR; TCRdb keeps in-frame clones, though not all of them. The sample carries around 100,000 clones, around 78% recorded once. Sequenced: PBMCs. These receptors came from a man aged 40-50 years in good health and CMV-seronegative.

V gene TRBV4-1 combines with J gene TRBJ2-1; D gene ambiguous. Trimming pared 0 bases from V and 7 bases from J, leaving 10 bases between. This CDR3 comprises 14 residues. The germline V gene encodes CDR1 MGHRA and CDR2 YSYEKL. This chain's CDR3 is CASSQEELGNEQFF. CDR3 bases: TGCGCCAGCAGCCAAGAGGAGCTCGGGAATGAGCAGTTCTTC.

The count of this clone is one. This sequence joins TRBV6-5 and TRBJ2-4, with TRBD2 matching over 7 bases. J lost 9 bases, V lost 2 bases, and 10 bases had no gene match. The germline V gene has CDR1 MNHEY and CDR2 SVGAGI. CDR3 size: 15 residues. CDR3 DNA sequence: TGTGCCAGCAGTTACGACAGCGGGGAGGTCAGCATTCAGTACTTC. Translated, it gives CASSYDSGEVSIQYF.

The gene calls are TRBV29-1 and TRBJ2-2; 9 positions match TRBD1. Germline V lookup: CDR1 SQVTM, CDR2 ANQGSEA. The trim removed 7 bases at V and 0 bases at J, leaving 3 bases unmatched. The CDR3 sequence is 14 residues long. CDR3 protein: CSARDRANTGELFF. In DNA, the CDR3 is TGCAGCGCCCGGGACAGGGCGAACACCGGGGAGCTGTTTTTT.

The genes are TRBV6-1 and TRBJ1-2; the match to TRBD1 covers 8 bases. Germline CDR1 is MNHNS and CDR2 is SASEGT. The CDR3 runs to 14 residues. V dropped 5 bases and J dropped 4; count of bases not matched to a gene: 6. The CDR3 nucleotides are TGTGCCAGCAGTACTAGACAGGGGACCTATGGCTACACCTTC. Its translation: CASSTRQGTYGYTF.

The chain joins TRBV10-3 to TRBJ2-1, with D perhaps matching TRBD2 (6 bases). The length of the CDR3 is 15 residues. V was clipped by 6 bases and J by 0 bases, with 12 bases between them. Germline CDR1 and CDR2: ENHRY and SYGVKD. The CDR3 nucleotides are TGTGCCATCAGGGTAGCGGTGAGCTCCTACAATGAGCAGTTCTTC. Protein product: CAIRVAVSSYNEQFF.

This clone has more than one count but fewer than ten. The chain carries TRBV10-3 and TRBJ1-1; D is unclear. Trimming took 7 bases from V and 7 from J, leaving 7 bases between them. The CDR3 has 10 residues. The germline CDR1 and CDR2 sequences are ENHRY and SYGVKD. CDR3 amino acids: CAIIAGEAFF. Written as DNA, the CDR3 is TGTGCCATCATAGCGGGTGAAGCTTTCTTT.

J is TRBJ2-7 and V is TRBV5-6; 12 bases map to TRBD1. V lost 5 bases to trimming and J lost 6 bases; unmatched junction nucleotides: 3. CDR3 length equals 13 residues. The germline gives CDR1 SGHDT, CDR2 YYEEEE. This chain's CDR3 is CASSWDRGPEQYF. The CDR3 region has the DNA TGTGCCAGCAGTTGGGACAGGGGGCCCGAGCAGTACTTC.

This chain joins TRBV2 and TRBJ1-6; 10 bases are a match to TRBD1. Germline V gene sequence: CDR1 SNHLY, CDR2 FYNNEI. This CDR3 has 15 amino acids. Unmatched junction bases numbered 4, after V lost 4 bases and J lost 7 bases. The CDR3 spells CASSGQGAMNSPLHF. Written as DNA, the CDR3 is TGTGCCAGCAGTGGACAGGGGGCGATGAATTCACCCCTCCACTTT. Together with reference TRBV2 and TRBJ1-6, the CDR3 gives the full variable domain: EPEVTQTPSHQVTQMGQEVILRCVPISNHLYFYWYRQILGQKVEFLVSFYNNEISEKSEIFDDQFSVERPDGSNFTLKIRSTKLEDSAMYFCASSGQGAMNSPLHFGNGTRLTVT.

The V gene is TRBV25-1, the J gene TRBJ1-1; TRBD1 matches at 9 bases. Germline CDR1 is MGHDK and CDR2 is SYGVNS. V dropped 9 bases and J dropped 2; count of bases not matched to a gene: 10. This CDR3 is 15 amino acids long. The CDR3 region is CASTGGAEGNTEAFF. The CDR3 DNA sequence: TGTGCCAGTACAGGGGGCGCGGAGGGAAACACTGAAGCTTTCTTT.

The chain combines TRBV19 with TRBJ1-1, with 10 bases lining up with TRBD1. CDR1 is LNHDA and CDR2 is SQIVND in the germline V gene (reference sequence). Unmatched junction bases numbered 5, after V lost 5 bases and J lost 2 bases. This CDR3 is built from 15 residues. CDR3 in DNA: TGTGCCAGTAGTTTTCGGACAGGGGGAAACACTGAAGCTTTCTTT. Translating gives CASSFRTGGNTEAFF. The full variable domain, with the rest looked up from reference TRBV19 and TRBJ1-1, is DGGITQSPKYLFRKEGQNVTLSCEQNLNHDAMYWYRQDPGQGLRLIYYSQIVNDFQKGDIAEGYSVSREKKESFPLTVTSAQKNPTAFYLCASSFRTGGNTEAFFGQGTRLTVV.

This CDR3 reads CASSSNAGGNYGYTF. CDR3 sequence (DNA): TGTGCCAGCAGCTCAAACGCGGGCGGCAACTATGGCTACACCTTC. The chain uses TRBV7-3 and TRBJ1-2; D is unclear. V was trimmed by 4 bases and J by 2 bases, leaving 14 bases between them. Germline assignment: CDR1 SGHTA and CDR2 FQGTGA. The CDR3 length is 15 residues.

The chain recombines TRBV30 with TRBJ2-1; tentative D call: TRBD2 (6 bases). The V end lost 2 bases, the J end lost 0 bases, and 17 bases lay between the germline ends. Germline loops: CDR1 GTSNPN, CDR2 SVGIG (reference sequence). This CDR3 region has 17 residues. Here the CDR3 DNA reads TGTGCCTGGAGTACGGGAGTATCACCCCACTCCTACAATGAGCAGTTCTTC. Its translation is CAWSTGVSPHSYNEQFF.

The chain is built from TRBV6-4 and TRBJ1-2; 8 bases map to TRBD1. Germline V gene data show CDR1 as MRHNA and CDR2 as SNTAGT. The CDR3 length is 14 residues. Unmatched junction bases numbered 10, after V lost 6 bases and J lost 7 bases. The CDR3 coding sequence is TGTGCCAGCAGCCTACAGGGGGGGGCATCTGGCTACACCTTC. This codes for CASSLQGGASGYTF.